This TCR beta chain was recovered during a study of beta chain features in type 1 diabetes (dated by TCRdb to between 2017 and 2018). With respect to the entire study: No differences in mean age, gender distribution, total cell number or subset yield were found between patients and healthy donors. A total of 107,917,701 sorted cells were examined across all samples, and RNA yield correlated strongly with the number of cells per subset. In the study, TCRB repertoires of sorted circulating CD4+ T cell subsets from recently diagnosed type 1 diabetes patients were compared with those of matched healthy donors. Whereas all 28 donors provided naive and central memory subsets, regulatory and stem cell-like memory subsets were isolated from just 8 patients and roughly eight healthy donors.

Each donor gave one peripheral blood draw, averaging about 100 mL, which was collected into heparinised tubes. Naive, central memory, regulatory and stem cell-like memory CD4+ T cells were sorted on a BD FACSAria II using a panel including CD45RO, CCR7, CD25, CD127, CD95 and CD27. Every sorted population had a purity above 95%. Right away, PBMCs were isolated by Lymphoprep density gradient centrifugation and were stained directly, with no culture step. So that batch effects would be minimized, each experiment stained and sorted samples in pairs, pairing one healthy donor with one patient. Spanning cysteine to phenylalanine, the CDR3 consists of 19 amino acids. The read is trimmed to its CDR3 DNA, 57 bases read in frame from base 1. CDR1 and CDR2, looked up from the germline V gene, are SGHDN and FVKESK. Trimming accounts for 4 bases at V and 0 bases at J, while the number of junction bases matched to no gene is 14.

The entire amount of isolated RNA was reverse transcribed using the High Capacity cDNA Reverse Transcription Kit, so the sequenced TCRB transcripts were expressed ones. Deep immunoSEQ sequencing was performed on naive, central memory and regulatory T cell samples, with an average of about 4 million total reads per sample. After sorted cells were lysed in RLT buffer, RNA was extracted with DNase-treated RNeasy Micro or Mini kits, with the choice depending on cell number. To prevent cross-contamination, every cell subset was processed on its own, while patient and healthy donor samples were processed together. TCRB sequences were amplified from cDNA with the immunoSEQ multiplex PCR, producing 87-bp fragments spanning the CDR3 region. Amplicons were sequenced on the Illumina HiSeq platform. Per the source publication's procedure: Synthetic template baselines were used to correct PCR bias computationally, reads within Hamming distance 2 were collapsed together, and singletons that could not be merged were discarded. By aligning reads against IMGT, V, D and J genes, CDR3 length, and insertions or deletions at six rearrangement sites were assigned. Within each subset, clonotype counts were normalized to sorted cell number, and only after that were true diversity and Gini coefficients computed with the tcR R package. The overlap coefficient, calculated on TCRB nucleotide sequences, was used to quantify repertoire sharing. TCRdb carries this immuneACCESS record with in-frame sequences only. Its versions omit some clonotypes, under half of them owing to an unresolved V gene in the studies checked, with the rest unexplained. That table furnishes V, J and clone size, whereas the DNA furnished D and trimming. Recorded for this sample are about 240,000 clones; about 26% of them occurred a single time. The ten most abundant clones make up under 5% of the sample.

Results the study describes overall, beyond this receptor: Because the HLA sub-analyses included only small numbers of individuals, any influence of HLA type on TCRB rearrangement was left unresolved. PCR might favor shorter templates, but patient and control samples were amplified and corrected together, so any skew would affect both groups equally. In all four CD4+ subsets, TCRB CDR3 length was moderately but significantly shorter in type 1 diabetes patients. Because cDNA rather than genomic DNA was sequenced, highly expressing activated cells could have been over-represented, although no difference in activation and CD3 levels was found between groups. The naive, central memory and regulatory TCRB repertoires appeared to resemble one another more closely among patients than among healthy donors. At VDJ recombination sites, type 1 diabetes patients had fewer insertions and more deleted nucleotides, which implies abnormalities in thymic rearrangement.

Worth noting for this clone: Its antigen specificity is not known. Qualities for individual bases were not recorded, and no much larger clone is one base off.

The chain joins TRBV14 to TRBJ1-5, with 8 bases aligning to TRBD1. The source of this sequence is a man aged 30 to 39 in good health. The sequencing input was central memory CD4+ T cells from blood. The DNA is TGTGCCAGCAGCCCCCATTGGGGGACAGGACCCGATAGCAATCAGCCCCAGCATTTT. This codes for CASSPHWGTGPDSNQPQHF.